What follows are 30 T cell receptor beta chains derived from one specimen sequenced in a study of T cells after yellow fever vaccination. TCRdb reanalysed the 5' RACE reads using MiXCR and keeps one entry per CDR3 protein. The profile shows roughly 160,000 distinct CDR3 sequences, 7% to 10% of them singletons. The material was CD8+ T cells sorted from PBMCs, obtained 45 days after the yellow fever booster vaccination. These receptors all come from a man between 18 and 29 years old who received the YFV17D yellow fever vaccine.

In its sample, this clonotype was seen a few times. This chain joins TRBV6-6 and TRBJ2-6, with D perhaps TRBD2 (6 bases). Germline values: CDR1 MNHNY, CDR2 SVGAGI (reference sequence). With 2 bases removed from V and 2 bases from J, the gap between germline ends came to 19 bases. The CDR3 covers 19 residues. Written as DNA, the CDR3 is TGTGCCAGCAGTTACGGAGGGAGAGGTCGTCTTACTGGGGCCAACGTCCTGACTTTC. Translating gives CASSYGGRGRLTGANVLTF.

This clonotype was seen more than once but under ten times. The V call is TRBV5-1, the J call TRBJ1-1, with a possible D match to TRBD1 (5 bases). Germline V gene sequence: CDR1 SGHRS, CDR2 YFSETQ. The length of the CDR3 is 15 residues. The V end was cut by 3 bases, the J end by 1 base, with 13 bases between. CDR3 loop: CASSWGERGNTEAFF. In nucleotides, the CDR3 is TGCGCCAGCAGCTGGGGGGAGCGGGGGAACACTGAAGCTTTCTTT.

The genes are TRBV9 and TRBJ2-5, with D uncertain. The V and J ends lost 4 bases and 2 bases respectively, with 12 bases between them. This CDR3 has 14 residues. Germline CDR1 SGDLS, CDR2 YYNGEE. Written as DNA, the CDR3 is TGTGCCAGCAGCCCCCCCTGGGCACAAGAGACCCAGTACTTC. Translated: CASSPPWAQETQYF.

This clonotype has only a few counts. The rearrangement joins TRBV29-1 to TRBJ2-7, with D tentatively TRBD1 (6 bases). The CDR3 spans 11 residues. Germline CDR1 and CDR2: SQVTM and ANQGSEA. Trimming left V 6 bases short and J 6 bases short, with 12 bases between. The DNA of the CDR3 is TGCAGCGTCGCACAGGGAGCCGAGCAGTACTTC. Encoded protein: CSVAQGAEQYF.

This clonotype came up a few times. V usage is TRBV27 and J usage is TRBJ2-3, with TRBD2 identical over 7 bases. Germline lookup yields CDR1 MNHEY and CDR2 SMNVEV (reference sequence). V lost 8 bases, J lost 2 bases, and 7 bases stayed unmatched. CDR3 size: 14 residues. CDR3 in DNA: TGTGCCAGCGCCCTGGGGACTAACACAGATACGCAGTATTTT. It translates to CASALGTNTDTQYF.

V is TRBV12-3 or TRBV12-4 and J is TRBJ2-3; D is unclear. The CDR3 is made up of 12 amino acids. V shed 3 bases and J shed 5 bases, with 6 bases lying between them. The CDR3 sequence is CASSFGIDTQYF. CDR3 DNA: TGTGCCAGCAGTTTCGGAATAGATACGCAGTATTTT.

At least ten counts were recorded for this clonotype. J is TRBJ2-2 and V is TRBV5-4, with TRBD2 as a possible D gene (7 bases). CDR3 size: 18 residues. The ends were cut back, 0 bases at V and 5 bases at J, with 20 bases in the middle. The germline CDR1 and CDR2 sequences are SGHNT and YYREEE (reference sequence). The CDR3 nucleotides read TGTGCCAGCAGCTTGGATTCGCGGGGGCCCGTAGGGACCGGGGAGCTGTTTTTT. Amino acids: CASSLDSRGPVGTGELFF.

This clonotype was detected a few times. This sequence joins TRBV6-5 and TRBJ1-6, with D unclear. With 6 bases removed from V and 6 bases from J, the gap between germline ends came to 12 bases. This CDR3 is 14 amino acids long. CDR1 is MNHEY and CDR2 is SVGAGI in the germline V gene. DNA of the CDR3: TGTGCCAGCAGCATCGGACTGTTTAATTCACCCCTCCACTTT. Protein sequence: CASSIGLFNSPLHF.

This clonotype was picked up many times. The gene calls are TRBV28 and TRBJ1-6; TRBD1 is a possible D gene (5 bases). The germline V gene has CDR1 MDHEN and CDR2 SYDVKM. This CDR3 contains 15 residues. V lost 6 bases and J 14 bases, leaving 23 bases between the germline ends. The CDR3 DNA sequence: TGTGCCAGCAGCTTTGACAGTCCCTTCAGATTCACCCTCCACTTT. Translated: CASSFDSPFRFTLHF.

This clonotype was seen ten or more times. The CDR3 sequence: CASSPGQGHYGYTF. In nucleotides, the CDR3 is TGTGCCAGCAGCCCCGGACAGGGTCACTATGGCTACACCTTC. The rearrangement uses TRBV7-9 and TRBJ1-2, with 8 bases lining up with TRBD1. Looked up from germline, CDR1 is SEHNR and CDR2 is FQNEAQ (reference sequence). The CDR3 contains 14 residues. Trimming took 5 bases from V and 3 from J; bases not matched to a gene: 5.

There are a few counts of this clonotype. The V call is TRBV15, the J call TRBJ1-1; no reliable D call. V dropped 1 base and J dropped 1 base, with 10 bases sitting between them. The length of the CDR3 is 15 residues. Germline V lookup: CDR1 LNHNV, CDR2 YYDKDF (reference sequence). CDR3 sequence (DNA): TGTGCCACCAGCAGAGCCTGGAGGCAGAACACTGAAGCTTTCTTT. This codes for CATSRAWRQNTEAFF.

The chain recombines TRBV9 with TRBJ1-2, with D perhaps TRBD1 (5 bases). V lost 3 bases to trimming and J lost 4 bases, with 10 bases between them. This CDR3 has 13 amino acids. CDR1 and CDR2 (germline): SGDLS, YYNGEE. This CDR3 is CASSEAGPYGYTF. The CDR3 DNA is TGTGCCAGCAGCGAGGCAGGGCCCTATGGCTACACCTTC.

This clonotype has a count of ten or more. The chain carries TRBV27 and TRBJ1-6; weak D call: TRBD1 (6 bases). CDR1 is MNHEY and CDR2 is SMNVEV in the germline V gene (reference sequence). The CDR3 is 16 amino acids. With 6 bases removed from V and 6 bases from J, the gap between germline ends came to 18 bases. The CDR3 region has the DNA TGTGCCAGCAGAACCGGGGGCCTCGGAGGTAATTCACCCCTCCACTTT. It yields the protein CASRTGGLGGNSPLHF.

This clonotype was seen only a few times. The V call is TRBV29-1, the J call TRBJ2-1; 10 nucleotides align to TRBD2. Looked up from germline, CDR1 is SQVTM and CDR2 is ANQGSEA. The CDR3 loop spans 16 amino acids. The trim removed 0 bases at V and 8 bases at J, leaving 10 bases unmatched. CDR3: CSVEDQASGGYHEQFF. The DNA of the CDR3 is TGCAGCGTTGAAGATCAGGCTAGCGGGGGTTATCATGAGCAGTTCTTC.

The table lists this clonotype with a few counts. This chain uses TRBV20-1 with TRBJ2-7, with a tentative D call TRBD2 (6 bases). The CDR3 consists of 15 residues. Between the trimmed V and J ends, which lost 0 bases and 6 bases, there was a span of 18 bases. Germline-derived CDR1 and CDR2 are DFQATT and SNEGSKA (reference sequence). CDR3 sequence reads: CSARDIGTSRVEQYF. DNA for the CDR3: TGCAGTGCTAGAGATATCGGGACTTCACGTGTCGAGCAGTACTTC.

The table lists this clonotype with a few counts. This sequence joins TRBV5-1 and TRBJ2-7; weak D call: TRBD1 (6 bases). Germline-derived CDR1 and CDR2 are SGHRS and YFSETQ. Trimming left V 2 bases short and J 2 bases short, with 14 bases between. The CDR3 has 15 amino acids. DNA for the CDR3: TGCGCCAGCAGCTTCGGGCAGGGGACCCCCTACGAGCAGTACTTC. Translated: CASSFGQGTPYEQYF.

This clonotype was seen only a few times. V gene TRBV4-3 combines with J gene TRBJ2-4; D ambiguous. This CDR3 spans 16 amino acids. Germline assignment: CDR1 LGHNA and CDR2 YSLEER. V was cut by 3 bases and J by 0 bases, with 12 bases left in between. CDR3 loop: CASSHAVGLAKNIQYF. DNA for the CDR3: TGCGCCAGCAGCCACGCCGTAGGGTTAGCCAAAAACATTCAGTACTTC.

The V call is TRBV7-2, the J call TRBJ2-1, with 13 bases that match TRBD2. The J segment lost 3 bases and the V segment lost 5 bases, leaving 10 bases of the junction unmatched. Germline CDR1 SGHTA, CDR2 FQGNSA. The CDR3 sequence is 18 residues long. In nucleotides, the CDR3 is TGTGCCAGCAGCGCGCGACTAGCGGGGGGACCGGGCTACAATGAGCAGTTCTTC. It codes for CASSARLAGGPGYNEQFF.

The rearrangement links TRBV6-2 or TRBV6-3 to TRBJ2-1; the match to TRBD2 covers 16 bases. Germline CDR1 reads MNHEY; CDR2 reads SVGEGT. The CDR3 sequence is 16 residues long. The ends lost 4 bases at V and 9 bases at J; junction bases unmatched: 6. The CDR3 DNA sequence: TGTGCCAGCAGTTCCGGGACTAGCGGGGGGGCCGGTGAGCAGTTCTTC. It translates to CASSSGTSGGAGEQFF.

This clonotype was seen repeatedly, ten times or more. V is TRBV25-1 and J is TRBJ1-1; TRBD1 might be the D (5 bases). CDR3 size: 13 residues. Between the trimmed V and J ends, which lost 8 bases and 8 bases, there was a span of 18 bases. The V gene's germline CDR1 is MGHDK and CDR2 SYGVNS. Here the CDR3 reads CASVPSGATEAFF. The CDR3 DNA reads TGTGCCAGCGTCCCGAGCGGGGCCACCGAAGCTTTCTTT.

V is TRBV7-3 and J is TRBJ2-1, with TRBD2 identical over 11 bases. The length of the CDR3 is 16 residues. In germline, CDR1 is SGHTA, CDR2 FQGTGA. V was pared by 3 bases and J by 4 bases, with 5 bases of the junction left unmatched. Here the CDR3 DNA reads TGTGCCAGCAGCTTCACTAGCGGGGGACTGTACAATGAGCAGTTCTTC. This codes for CASSFTSGGLYNEQFF.

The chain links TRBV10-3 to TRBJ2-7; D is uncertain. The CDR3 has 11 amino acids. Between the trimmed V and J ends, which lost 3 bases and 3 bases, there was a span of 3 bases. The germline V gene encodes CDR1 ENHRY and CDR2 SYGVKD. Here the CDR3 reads CAISDSYEQYF. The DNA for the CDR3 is TGTGCCATCAGTGATAGCTACGAGCAGTACTTC.

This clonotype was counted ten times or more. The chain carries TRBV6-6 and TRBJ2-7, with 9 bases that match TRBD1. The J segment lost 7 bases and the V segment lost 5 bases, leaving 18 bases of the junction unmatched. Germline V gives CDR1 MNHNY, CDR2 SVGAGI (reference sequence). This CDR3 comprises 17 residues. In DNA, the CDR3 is TGTGCCAGCAGTCGGGGACAGGGAGCCGATCCGCGTTGGGAGCAGTACTTC. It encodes CASSRGQGADPRWEQYF.

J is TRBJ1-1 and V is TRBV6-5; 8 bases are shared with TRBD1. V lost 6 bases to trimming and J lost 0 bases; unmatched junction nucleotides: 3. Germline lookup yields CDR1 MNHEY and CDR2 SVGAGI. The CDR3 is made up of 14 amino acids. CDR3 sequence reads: CASRIQGVNTEAFF. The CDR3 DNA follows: TGTGCCAGCAGGATACAGGGGGTGAACACTGAAGCTTTCTTT.

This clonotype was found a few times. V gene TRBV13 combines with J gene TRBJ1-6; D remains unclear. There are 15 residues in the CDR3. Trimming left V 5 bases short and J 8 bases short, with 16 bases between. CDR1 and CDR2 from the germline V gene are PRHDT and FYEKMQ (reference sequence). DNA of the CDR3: TGTGCCAGCAGCCCAACCGGGATTTTTGATTCACCCCTCCACTTT. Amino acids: CASSPTGIFDSPLHF. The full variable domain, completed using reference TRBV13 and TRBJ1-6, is AAGVIQSPRHLIKEKRETATLKCYPIPRHDTVYWYQQGPGQDPQFLISFYEKMQSDKGSIPDRFSAQQFSDYHSELNMSSLELGDSALYFCASSPTGIFDSPLHFGNGTRLTVT.

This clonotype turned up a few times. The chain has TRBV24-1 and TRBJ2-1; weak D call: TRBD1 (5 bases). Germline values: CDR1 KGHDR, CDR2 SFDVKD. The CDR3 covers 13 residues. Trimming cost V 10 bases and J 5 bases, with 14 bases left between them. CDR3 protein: CATGALVHNEQFF. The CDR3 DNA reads TGTGCCACAGGGGCCCTCGTCCACAATGAGCAGTTCTTC.

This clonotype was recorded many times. CDR3 residues: CASSYSVDTQYF. In nucleotides, the CDR3 is TGTGCCAGCAGTTACTCGGTGGATACGCAGTATTTT. This chain uses TRBV6-6 with TRBJ2-3; D unclear. The V end was cut by 0 bases, the J end by 6 bases, with 4 bases between. The CDR3 extends over 12 amino acids. Germline CDR1 is MNHNY and CDR2 is SVGAGI (reference sequence).

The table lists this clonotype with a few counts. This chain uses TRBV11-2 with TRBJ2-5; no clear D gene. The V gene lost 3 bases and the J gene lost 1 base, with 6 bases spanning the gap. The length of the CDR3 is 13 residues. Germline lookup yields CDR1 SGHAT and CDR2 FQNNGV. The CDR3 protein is CASSFRSQETQYF. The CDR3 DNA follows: TGTGCCAGCAGCTTTCGGTCCCAAGAGACCCAGTACTTC.

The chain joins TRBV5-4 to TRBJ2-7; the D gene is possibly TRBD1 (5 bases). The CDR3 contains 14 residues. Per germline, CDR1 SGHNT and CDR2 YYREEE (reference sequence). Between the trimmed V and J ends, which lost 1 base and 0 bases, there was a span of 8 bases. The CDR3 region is CASSLTGDSYEQYF. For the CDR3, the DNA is TGTGCCAGCAGCTTGACAGGTGACTCCTACGAGCAGTACTTC.

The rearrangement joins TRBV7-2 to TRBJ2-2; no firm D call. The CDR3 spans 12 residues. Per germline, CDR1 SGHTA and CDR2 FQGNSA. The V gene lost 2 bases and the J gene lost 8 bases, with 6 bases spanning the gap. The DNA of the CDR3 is TGTGCCAGCAGCTTAAGGGATGGGGAGCTGTTTTTT. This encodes CASSLRDGELFF.